A selection of T cell receptor beta chains follows, all from one sample in a study of blood T cell repertoires in COVID-19. Method: immunoSEQ multiplex PCR; TCRdb's copy keeps in-frame clones and lacks some. The table includes some 43,000 clones, 84% detected once. Sample: peripheral blood. The receptors originated from a man in his forties or fifties with active COVID-19. The CDR3 runs from the conserved cysteine through the conserved F or W. D genes are given only for firm matches. Clone size is shown for a subset of rows, as once, few, many or a class of expanded clone.

cdr3_nt: TGTGCCAGCAGTTTCGCCGACGGGGTCACTGAAGCTTTCTTT; cdr3_aa: CASSFADGVTEAFF; d_call: .; cdr3_length: 14; clone_size: .; v_call: TRBV6-5; j_call: TRBJ1-1
cdr3_nt: TGTGCCATCAGTGAGTCGCCTAGCGGGTCCTCCTACGAGCAGTACTTC; cdr3_aa: CAISESPSGSSYEQYF; d_call: TRBD2; cdr3_length: 16; clone_size: .; v_call: TRBV10-3; j_call: TRBJ2-7
cdr3_nt: TGTGCCAGCAGCCACCGGGGGACTAGCGTCCTCCAAGAGACCCAGTACTTC; cdr3_aa: CASSHRGTSVLQETQYF; d_call: TRBD2; cdr3_length: 17; clone_size: .; v_call: TRBV7-8; j_call: TRBJ2-5
cdr3_nt: TGTGCCAGCAGCCCACAAGTCCGGGGTTTCGACGAGCAGTACTTC; cdr3_aa: CASSPQVRGFDEQYF; d_call: .; cdr3_length: 15; clone_size: .; v_call: TRBV5-5; j_call: TRBJ2-7
cdr3_nt: TGTGCCACCGTTCTGGGGCAGGGTCCAAATACGCAGTATTTT; cdr3_aa: CATVLGQGPNTQYF; d_call: .; cdr3_length: 14; clone_size: once; v_call: TRBV10-3; j_call: TRBJ2-3
cdr3_nt: TGTGCCAGCAGTTTCAGGTTGAACACTGAAGCTTTCTTT; cdr3_aa: CASSFRLNTEAFF; d_call: .; cdr3_length: 13; clone_size: .; v_call: TRBV27; j_call: TRBJ1-1
cdr3_nt: TGTGCCAGCAGAACTTCGGACAGGGGTAACTATGGCTACACCTTC; cdr3_aa: CASRTSDRGNYGYTF; d_call: TRBD1; cdr3_length: 15; clone_size: .; v_call: TRBV3-1/TRBV3-2; j_call: TRBJ1-2
cdr3_nt: TGTGCCAGCAGCGCCCAGACAGGGGGCTCCCCCTACGAGCAGTACTTC; cdr3_aa: CASSAQTGGSPYEQYF; d_call: TRBD1; cdr3_length: 16; clone_size: .; v_call: TRBV9; j_call: TRBJ2-7
cdr3_nt: TGTGCCAGCTCACCATCGGGGACTGGACGCTATGGCTACACCTTC; cdr3_aa: CASSPSGTGRYGYTF; d_call: .; cdr3_length: 15; clone_size: .; v_call: TRBV18; j_call: TRBJ1-2
cdr3_nt: TGTGCCACCGGAGGGTTAGGAAGCTCCTATAATTCACCCCTCCACTTT; cdr3_aa: CATGGLGSSYNSPLHF; d_call: .; cdr3_length: 16; clone_size: .; v_call: TRBV10-3; j_call: TRBJ1-6
cdr3_nt: TGTGCCAGCAGTGGGAGGGGGACAGTCGACCAAGAGACCCAGTACTTC; cdr3_aa: CASSGRGTVDQETQYF; d_call: .; cdr3_length: 16; clone_size: .; v_call: TRBV2; j_call: TRBJ2-5
cdr3_nt: TGTGCCAGTAGTATTACAACAGGTTACATGAACACTGAAGCTTTCTTT; cdr3_aa: CASSITTGYMNTEAFF; d_call: .; cdr3_length: 16; clone_size: .; v_call: TRBV19; j_call: TRBJ1-1
cdr3_nt: TGTGCCAGCAGTGCATCGACAGGGGGCCCCTCTGGCGAGCAGTACTTC; cdr3_aa: CASSASTGGPSGEQYF; d_call: TRBD1; cdr3_length: 16; clone_size: .; v_call: TRBV6-2/TRBV6-3; j_call: TRBJ2-7
cdr3_nt: TGTGCCAGCAGCCCCCAGGGCAGTACAACTAATGAAAAACTGTTTTTT; cdr3_aa: CASSPQGSTTNEKLFF; d_call: .; cdr3_length: 16; clone_size: few; v_call: TRBV5-5; j_call: TRBJ1-4
cdr3_nt: TGTGCCAGCAGTTACTCGGACTCTTTCGATGAGCAGTTCTTC; cdr3_aa: CASSYSDSFDEQFF; d_call: .; cdr3_length: 14; clone_size: once; v_call: TRBV6-2/TRBV6-3; j_call: TRBJ2-1
cdr3_nt: TGTGCCAGCCCGGGACTAGCGGGGGGGAGGAATGAGCAGTTCTTC; cdr3_aa: CASPGLAGGRNEQFF; d_call: TRBD2; cdr3_length: 15; clone_size: .; v_call: TRBV6-5; j_call: TRBJ2-1
cdr3_nt: TGTGCCAGCAGAGGACAGGGTCCCTACACCTTC; cdr3_aa: CASRGQGPYTF; d_call: TRBD1; cdr3_length: 11; clone_size: .; v_call: TRBV6-5; j_call: TRBJ1-2
cdr3_nt: TGTGCCAGCAGCTACACGACTAGCGGGGCCTACAATGAGCAGTTCTTC; cdr3_aa: CASSYTTSGAYNEQFF; d_call: TRBD2; cdr3_length: 16; clone_size: .; v_call: TRBV5-6; j_call: TRBJ2-1
cdr3_nt: TGTGCCAGCTCACCACCCCGACAGGGGTTCGACGAGCAGTACTTC; cdr3_aa: CASSPPRQGFDEQYF; d_call: TRBD1; cdr3_length: 15; clone_size: once; v_call: TRBV18; j_call: TRBJ2-7
cdr3_nt: TGTGCCAGCAGTGAGCCCTATCGCTACGAGCAGTACTTC; cdr3_aa: CASSEPYRYEQYF; d_call: .; cdr3_length: 13; clone_size: once; v_call: TRBV6-1; j_call: TRBJ2-7
cdr3_nt: TGTGCCAGCACGGGGACAGGGTTGTACGAGCAGTACTTC; cdr3_aa: CASTGTGLYEQYF; d_call: TRBD1; cdr3_length: 13; clone_size: .; v_call: TRBV6-5; j_call: TRBJ2-7
cdr3_nt: TGTGCCAGCAGTTTCAGGGACAGGCCTGGCTACGAGCAGTACTTC; cdr3_aa: CASSFRDRPGYEQYF; d_call: TRBD1; cdr3_length: 15; clone_size: .; v_call: TRBV27; j_call: TRBJ2-7
cdr3_nt: TGCGCCAGCAGCGGACTAGCGGGGGTGCGATCCTACGAGCAGTACTTC; cdr3_aa: CASSGLAGVRSYEQYF; d_call: TRBD2; cdr3_length: 16; clone_size: .; v_call: TRBV10-2; j_call: TRBJ2-7
cdr3_nt: TGTGCCAGCAGCCAACGGACTAGCGGGACAGATACGCAGTATTTT; cdr3_aa: CASSQRTSGTDTQYF; d_call: TRBD2; cdr3_length: 15; clone_size: few; v_call: TRBV5-4; j_call: TRBJ2-3
cdr3_nt: TGTGCCAGCAGCGTAGGGGCGTCGGGATATGAAAACACCATATATTTT; cdr3_aa: CASSVGASGYENTIYF; d_call: .; cdr3_length: 16; clone_size: once; v_call: TRBV9; j_call: TRBJ1-3
cdr3_nt: TGTGCCAGCAGCCCACGACTAGCGCCGAACACCGGGGAGCTGTTTTTT; cdr3_aa: CASSPRLAPNTGELFF; d_call: TRBD2; cdr3_length: 16; clone_size: .; v_call: TRBV9; j_call: TRBJ2-2
cdr3_nt: TGTGCCAGCAGCCAAGATCTCGGCAGGAGGGCTTTCTTT; cdr3_aa: CASSQDLGRRAFF; d_call: .; cdr3_length: 13; clone_size: once; v_call: TRBV14; j_call: TRBJ1-1
cdr3_nt: TGTGCCATCAGTGACCTTACCGAGGACTATGGCTACACCTTC; cdr3_aa: CAISDLTEDYGYTF; d_call: .; cdr3_length: 14; clone_size: .; v_call: TRBV10-3; j_call: TRBJ1-2
cdr3_nt: TGTGCCAGCAGCCCAGGACAGGGGGCGAGGCAGCCCCAGCATTTT; cdr3_aa: CASSPGQGARQPQHF; d_call: TRBD1; cdr3_length: 15; clone_size: .; v_call: TRBV9; j_call: TRBJ1-5
cdr3_nt: TGTGCCAGCAGGGGACAGGGGTCCGGGGAGCTGTTTTTT; cdr3_aa: CASRGQGSGELFF; d_call: TRBD1; cdr3_length: 13; clone_size: .; v_call: TRBV11-2; j_call: TRBJ2-2
cdr3_nt: TGTGCCAGCAGTTATTCGGGACAGCGCACCGGGGAGCTGTTTTTT; cdr3_aa: CASSYSGQRTGELFF; d_call: TRBD1; cdr3_length: 15; clone_size: once; v_call: TRBV6-6; j_call: TRBJ2-2
cdr3_nt: TGTGCCAGCAGCTTGTGGTCGGAGTTGGACAATGAGCAGTTCTTC; cdr3_aa: CASSLWSELDNEQFF; d_call: .; cdr3_length: 15; clone_size: .; v_call: TRBV5-8; j_call: TRBJ2-1
cdr3_nt: TGCGCCAGCAGCCAAGCCAACAGGGAACGGGGGGGCAAACTGTTTTTT; cdr3_aa: CASSQANRERGGKLFF; d_call: .; cdr3_length: 16; clone_size: .; v_call: TRBV4-1; j_call: TRBJ1-4
cdr3_nt: TGTGCCAGCAGCTCCTATAGCGGGGGGGCCCCCGGGGAGCTGTTTTTT; cdr3_aa: CASSSYSGGAPGELFF; d_call: TRBD2; cdr3_length: 16; clone_size: .; v_call: TRBV9; j_call: TRBJ2-2
cdr3_nt: TGCGCCAGCAAGGGACAAACTTCAACTAATGAAAAACTGTTTTTT; cdr3_aa: CASKGQTSTNEKLFF; d_call: .; cdr3_length: 15; clone_size: .; v_call: TRBV5-1; j_call: TRBJ1-4
cdr3_nt: TGTGCCAGCAGCCCTCCCGTTAGCGGGGTCTCCTACGAGCAGTACTTC; cdr3_aa: CASSPPVSGVSYEQYF; d_call: TRBD2; cdr3_length: 16; clone_size: medium-sized; v_call: TRBV13; j_call: TRBJ2-7
cdr3_nt: TGCAGTGCTAGTGAAGGGGCCTATGGCTACACCTTC; cdr3_aa: CSASEGAYGYTF; d_call: .; cdr3_length: 12; clone_size: once; v_call: TRBV20-1; j_call: TRBJ1-2
cdr3_nt: TGTGCCAGCAGCCCCCTGGGGGCCTCGAGCTCCTACAATGAGCAGTTCTTC; cdr3_aa: CASSPLGASSSYNEQFF; d_call: .; cdr3_length: 17; clone_size: .; v_call: TRBV9; j_call: TRBJ2-1
cdr3_nt: TGTGCCAGCAGTATTGCAGGGTATACTGAAGCTTTCTTT; cdr3_aa: CASSIAGYTEAFF; d_call: .; cdr3_length: 13; clone_size: .; v_call: TRBV6-4; j_call: TRBJ1-1
cdr3_nt: TGTGCCAGCAGCCTCGGGGGGGGAAACCCCTACGAGCAGTACTTC; cdr3_aa: CASSLGGGNPYEQYF; d_call: TRBD2; cdr3_length: 15; clone_size: .; v_call: TRBV28; j_call: TRBJ2-7
cdr3_nt: TGTGCCAGCAGCCCGGCGACAGCTCTTCGAACTAATGAAAAACTGTTTTTT; cdr3_aa: CASSPATALRTNEKLFF; d_call: .; cdr3_length: 17; clone_size: .; v_call: TRBV5-5; j_call: TRBJ1-4